This T cell receptor (beta chain) was sequenced for a study of cytomegalovirus exposure and HLA in healthy donors. A multiplex PCR was run with 60 Vbeta primers and 13 Jbeta primers. The protocol was immunoSEQ multiplex PCR, while the TCRdb copy is restricted to in-frame clones and leaves out a portion. The data hold 150,000 to 200,000 clones, with under 85% observed a single time. The V gene's germline CDR1 is SGHRS and CDR2 YFSETQ. The CDR3 has 14 amino acids. V was pared by 4 bases and J by 4 bases, with 5 bases of the junction left unmatched. This clone occurred once. This sequence joins TRBV5-1 and TRBJ1-2; 9 bases line up with TRBD1. The receptor was derived from a woman aged 30 to 39 in good health and CMV-seronegative. The source material was PBMCs. The CDR3 bases are TGCGCCAGCAGCACCGGGACAGGGTCCTATGGCTACACCTTC. Its translation: CASSTGTGSYGYTF.